The clone carrying this TCR beta chain appeared once. The data originate from a study of blood T cell repertoires in COVID-19. This CDR3 is built from 14 residues. Trimming shortened V by 4 bases and J by 2 bases, and 12 bases separated the two germline ends. Germline V gives CDR1 MGHRA, CDR2 YSYEKL. Measured with immunoSEQ multiplex PCR; TCRdb has only the in-frame clones, and not every one. The sample yields 150,000 to 200,000 clones, 75% to 85% seen once. This chain uses TRBV4-1 with TRBJ2-7; D is undetermined. Sequenced material: peripheral blood. This TCR was sampled from a human donor in a cohort sampled during active COVID-19. CDR3 sequence (DNA): TGCGCCAGCAGCCTCCTTCCCCCCCCCTACGAGCAGTACTTC. This gives the protein CASSLLPPPYEQYF.